In this sample, the clone carrying this T cell receptor beta chain is medium-sized (0.01 to 0.1%). With 2 bases removed from V and 7 bases from J, the gap between germline ends came to 10 bases. The V gene's germline CDR1 is SGHKS and CDR2 YYEKEE (reference sequence). This CDR3 contains 12 residues. This sample was included in a study of graft-versus-host responses after intestinal transplantation. Irradiated, violet-dye-labeled stimulator cells, roughly 200,000 in number, were plated with roughly 200,000 CFSE-labeled responder cells. Study outcomes and limitations: Peak GvH clone levels in circulation were associated with early post-transplant HvG declines.

Profiling relied on immunoSEQ multiplex PCR, and the TCRdb table lists in-frame clones only, not all of them. The data hold around 19,000 clones, with around 33% observed a single time. The receptor was isolated from a human patient who was an organ donor for intestinal transplantation. Sample: alloreactive CD4+ T cells from a mixed lymphocyte reaction culture, taken before transplantation. Subset in this sample: CFSE-low proliferating T cells sorted from approximately 6-day pre-transplant mixed lymphocyte reaction (GvH or HvG direction). The chain employs TRBV5-5 and TRBJ2-7; no clear D. The CDR3 sequence: CASSFPQGEQYF. CDR3 DNA sequence: TGTGCCAGCAGCTTTCCCCAAGGGGAGCAGTACTTC. The entire variable domain, with the rest obtained from reference TRBV5-5 and TRBJ2-7, is as follows: DAGVTQSPTHLIKTRGQQVTLRCSPISGHKSVSWYQQVLGQGPQFIFQYYEKEERGRGNFPDRFSARQFPNYSSELNVNALLLGDSALYLCASSFPQGEQYFGPGTRLTVT.